This T cell receptor (beta chain) originates from a study of molecular identifiers for immune sequencing clone quantification. In TCRdb, the PCR reads were re-called with MiXCR into one record per CDR3 protein. The sample has under 350,000 distinct CDR3 sequences, roughly 24% seen once. This clonotype was found a few times. This CDR3 has 16 amino acids. The V gene's germline CDR1 is DFQATT and CDR2 SNEGSKA (reference sequence). With 6 bases clipped from V and 2 bases from J, the junction kept 8 bases outside the gene matches. V usage is TRBV20-1 and J usage is TRBJ2-6; 9 bases fit TRBD1. The origin of this receptor is a human donor in good health. Some libraries in this study had Jurkat cell RNA spiked in. The sample consisted of naive CD8+ T cells from blood, with Jurkat cell RNA spiked in. Subset given: FACS-sorted CD8+CD4-CCR7+CD45RA+ naive T cells. The CDR3 DNA reads as TGCAGTGCCCGGGACAGGGTCCTACCTGGGGCCAACGTCCTGACTTTC. Its translation: CSARDRVLPGANVLTF.